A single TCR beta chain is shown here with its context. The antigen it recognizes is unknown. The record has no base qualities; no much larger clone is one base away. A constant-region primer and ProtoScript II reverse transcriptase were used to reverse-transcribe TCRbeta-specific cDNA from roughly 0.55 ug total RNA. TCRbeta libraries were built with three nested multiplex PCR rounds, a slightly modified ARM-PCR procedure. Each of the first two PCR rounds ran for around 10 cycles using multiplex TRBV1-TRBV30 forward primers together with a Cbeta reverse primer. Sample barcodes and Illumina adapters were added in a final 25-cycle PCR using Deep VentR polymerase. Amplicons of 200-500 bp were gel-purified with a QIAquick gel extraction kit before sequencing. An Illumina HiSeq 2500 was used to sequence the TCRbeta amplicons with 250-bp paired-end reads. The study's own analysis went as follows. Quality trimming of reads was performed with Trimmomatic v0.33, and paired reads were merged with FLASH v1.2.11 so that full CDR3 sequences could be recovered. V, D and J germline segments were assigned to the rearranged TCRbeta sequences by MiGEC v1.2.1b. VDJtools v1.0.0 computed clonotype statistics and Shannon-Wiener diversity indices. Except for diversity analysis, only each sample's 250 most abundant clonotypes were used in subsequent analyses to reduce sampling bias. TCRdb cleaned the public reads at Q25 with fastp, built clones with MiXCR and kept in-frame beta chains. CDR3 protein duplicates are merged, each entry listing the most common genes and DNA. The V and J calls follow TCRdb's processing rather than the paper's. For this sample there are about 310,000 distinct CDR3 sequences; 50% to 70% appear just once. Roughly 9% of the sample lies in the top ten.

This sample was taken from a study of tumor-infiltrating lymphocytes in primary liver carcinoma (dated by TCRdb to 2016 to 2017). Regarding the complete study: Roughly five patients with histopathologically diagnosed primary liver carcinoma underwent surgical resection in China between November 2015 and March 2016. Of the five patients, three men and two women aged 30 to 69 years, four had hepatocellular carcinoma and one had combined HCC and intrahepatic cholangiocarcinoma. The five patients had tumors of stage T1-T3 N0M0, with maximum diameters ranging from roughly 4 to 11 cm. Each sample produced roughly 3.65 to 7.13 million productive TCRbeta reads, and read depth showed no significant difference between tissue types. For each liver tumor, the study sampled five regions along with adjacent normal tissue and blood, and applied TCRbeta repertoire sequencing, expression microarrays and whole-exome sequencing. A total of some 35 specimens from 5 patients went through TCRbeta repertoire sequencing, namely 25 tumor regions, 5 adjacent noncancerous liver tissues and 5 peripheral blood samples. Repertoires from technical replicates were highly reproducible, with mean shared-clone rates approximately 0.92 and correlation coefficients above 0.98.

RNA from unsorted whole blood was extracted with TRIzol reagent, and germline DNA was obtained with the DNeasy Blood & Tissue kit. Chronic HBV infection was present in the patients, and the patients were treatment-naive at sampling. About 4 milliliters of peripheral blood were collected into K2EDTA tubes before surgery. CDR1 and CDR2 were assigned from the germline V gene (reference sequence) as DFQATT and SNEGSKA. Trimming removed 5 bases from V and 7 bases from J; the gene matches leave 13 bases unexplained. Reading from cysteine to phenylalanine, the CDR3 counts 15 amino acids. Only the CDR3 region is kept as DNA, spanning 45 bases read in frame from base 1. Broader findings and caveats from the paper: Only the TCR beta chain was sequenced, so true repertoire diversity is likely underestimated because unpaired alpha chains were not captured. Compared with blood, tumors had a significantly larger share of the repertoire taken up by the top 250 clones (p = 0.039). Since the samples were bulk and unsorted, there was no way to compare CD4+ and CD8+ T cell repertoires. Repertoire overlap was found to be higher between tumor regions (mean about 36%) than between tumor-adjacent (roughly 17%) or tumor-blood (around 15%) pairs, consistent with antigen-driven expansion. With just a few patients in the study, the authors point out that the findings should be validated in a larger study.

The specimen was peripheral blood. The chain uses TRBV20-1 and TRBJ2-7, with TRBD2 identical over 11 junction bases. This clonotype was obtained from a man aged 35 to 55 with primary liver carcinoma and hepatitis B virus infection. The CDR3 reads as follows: CSAGTSGSPAGEQYF. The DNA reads TGCAGTGCTGGAACTAGCGGGAGTCCCGCCGGGGAGCAGTACTTC.